The 21 T cell receptor beta chains listed next were all sequenced from one sample in a study of T-cell reconstitution after alpha-beta-depleted transplantation in children. Molecular barcoding with unique molecular identifiers was used for the TCRbeta library. Using its own MiXCR run on the PCR reads, TCRdb lists one record per CDR3 protein. Seen here are nearly 400,000 distinct CDR3 sequences, roughly 22% observed once, and the top ten hold 3.5% to 4%. The material sequenced was PBMCs from the stem cell graft donor, taken from the stem cell graft. These receptor sequences come from a human donor who donated a stem cell graft to a child with acute myeloid leukemia.

This clonotype was counted many times. The chain employs TRBV27 and TRBJ2-1; D is uncertain. The ends were cut back, 4 bases at V and 4 bases at J, with 14 bases in the middle. The CDR3 extends over 15 amino acids. Germline V gene lookup returns CDR1 MNHEY and CDR2 SMNVEV (reference sequence). The CDR3 reads CASSWGPDRYNEQFF. In DNA, the CDR3 is TGTGCCAGCAGTTGGGGTCCGGACCGTTACAATGAGCAGTTCTTC.

In its sample, this clonotype was seen a few times. The genes are TRBV29-1 and TRBJ2-7; the D call may be TRBD1 or TRBD2 (5 bases each). This CDR3 comprises 12 residues. CDR1 SQVTM and CDR2 ANQGSEA come from the germline V gene. V was cut by 4 bases and J by 0 bases, with 7 bases left in between. The CDR3 region has the DNA TGCAGCGTTGGGGGGTTCTCCTACGAGCAGTACTTC. Its protein product is CSVGGFSYEQYF.

This clonotype occurred a few times. V and J are TRBV12-3 or TRBV12-4 and TRBJ2-1; 11 positions agree with TRBD1. V was pared by 3 bases and J by 14 bases, with 6 bases of the junction left unmatched. The CDR3 loop spans 13 amino acids. The CDR3 sequence is CASSFGWTGGKFF. CDR3 DNA: TGTGCCAGCAGTTTTGGGTGGACAGGGGGCAAGTTCTTC.

The V gene is TRBV15, the J gene TRBJ2-2; D is unresolved. V gave up 3 bases and J gave up 3 bases, with 11 bases separating them. This CDR3 has 15 amino acids. Germline values: CDR1 LNHNV, CDR2 YYDKDF (reference sequence). CDR3 nucleotide sequence: TGTGCCACCAGCAGGAAAGAACTGCACACCGGGGAGCTGTTTTTT. Its translation is CATSRKELHTGELFF.

This clonotype showed up just a few times. The chain recombines TRBV6-1 with TRBJ2-7; 10 nucleotides align to TRBD2. CDR1 and CDR2 (germline): MNHNS, SASEGT. V was clipped by 5 bases and J by 0 bases; unmatched bases: 10. The CDR3 is 17 residues long. The CDR3 DNA reads TGTGCCAGCAGTCAGCTCTTTTCTAGCGGGAGCTCCTACGAGCAGTACTTC. It translates to CASSQLFSSGSSYEQYF.

This clonotype appeared many times. The chain employs TRBV28 and TRBJ1-2, with D unresolved. The germline V gene encodes CDR1 MDHEN and CDR2 SYDVKM. The CDR3 covers 13 residues. Trimming took 3 bases from V and 1 from J, leaving 6 bases between them. The CDR3 spells CASSLGNNYGYTF. Written as DNA, the CDR3 is TGTGCCAGCAGTTTGGGGAATAACTATGGCTACACCTTC.

The CDR3 DNA follows: TGTGGGGCCAGTGACAGTGGGACAGGGGAAGGCTACACCTTC. Its translation is CGASDSGTGEGYTF. The chain links TRBV24-1 to TRBJ1-2; 10 nucleotides align to TRBD1. Germline V CDR1 and CDR2: KGHDR, SFDVKD. There are 14 residues in the CDR3.

This clonotype has a handful of counts. The chain is built from TRBV24-1 and TRBJ2-3; D may be TRBD1 (5 bases). The ends were cut back, 4 bases at V and 5 bases at J, with 18 bases in the middle. Germline CDR1 KGHDR, CDR2 SFDVKD. This CDR3 contains 16 residues. The CDR3 loop reads CATSDPTELVRDTQYF. The CDR3, as DNA: TGTGCCACCAGTGACCCGACAGAATTGGTGCGAGATACGCAGTATTTT.

This clonotype was detected ten times or more. The chain uses TRBV5-6 and TRBJ2-1; the D gene is possibly TRBD2 (5 bases). V lost 2 bases and J lost 3, with 18 bases in between. This CDR3 has 17 residues. CDR1 is SGHDT and CDR2 is YYEEEE in the germline V gene. DNA of the CDR3: TGTGCCAGCAGCTTCTCGTTGGCCGGCGGGTACTACAATGAGCAGTTCTTC. This encodes CASSFSLAGGYYNEQFF.

This clonotype occurred a few times. The chain combines TRBV28 with TRBJ2-3; 10 bases map to TRBD2. The V segment lost 5 bases and the J segment 2 bases; nucleotides outside the gene matches: 7. The germline CDR1 and CDR2 sequences are MDHEN and SYDVKM. The CDR3 is 16 amino acids. The CDR3 DNA reads as TGTGCCAGCAGTATTAGACTAGCGGGTTCCACAGATACGCAGTATTTT. Its translation: CASSIRLAGSTDTQYF. Full variable domain (remainder filled in from reference TRBV28 and TRBJ2-3): DVKVTQSSRYLVKRTGEKVFLECVQDMDHENMFWYRQDPGLGLRLIYFSYDVKMKEKGDIPEGYSVSREKKERFSLILESASTNQTSMYLCASSIRLAGSTDTQYFGPGTRLTVL.

A single count supports this clonotype. The chain recombines TRBV18 with TRBJ1-1; weak D call: TRBD1 (5 bases). Trimming pared 1 base from V and 6 bases from J, leaving 15 bases between. CDR1 is KGHSH and CDR2 is LQKENI in the germline V gene. This CDR3 is 15 amino acids long. The CDR3 nucleotides are TGTGCCAGCTCACCACAGTCGAATGGGGGGGCTGAAGCTTTCTTT. This translates into CASSPQSNGGAEAFF.

This clonotype was observed a few times. The rearrangement joins TRBV5-6 to TRBJ1-2; no clear D. Per germline, CDR1 SGHDT and CDR2 YYEEEE. The V gene lost 0 bases and the J gene lost 4 bases, with 10 bases spanning the gap. The CDR3 has 14 residues. The chain's CDR3 is CASSLGQPSYGYTF. The CDR3 coding sequence is TGTGCCAGCAGCTTGGGGCAGCCCAGCTATGGCTACACCTTC.

The rearrangement joins TRBV7-9 to TRBJ2-3; D is perhaps TRBD2 (5 bases). V lost 5 bases to trimming and J lost 2 bases, with 17 bases between them. The CDR3 has 16 residues. Germline CDR1 is SEHNR and CDR2 is FQNEAQ (reference sequence). CDR3 DNA sequence: TGTGCCAGCAGCACCCCCCCGGACTTGACCACAGATACGCAGTATTTT. It codes for CASSTPPDLTTDTQYF.

In its sample, this clonotype was seen a few times. V is TRBV3-1 and J is TRBJ2-1; D is possibly TRBD2 (6 bases). With 3 bases removed from V and 9 bases from J, the gap between germline ends came to 15 bases. The CDR3 has 14 residues. CDR1 is LGHDT and CDR2 is YNNKEL in the germline V gene (reference sequence). CDR3 region: CASSHDRDLAEQFF. DNA of the CDR3: TGTGCCAGCAGCCACGACCGGGACTTGGCTGAGCAGTTCTTC.

This chain connects TRBV4-2 to TRBJ2-5; D may correspond to TRBD1 or TRBD2 (5 bases each). CDR1 is LGHNA and CDR2 is YNFKEQ in the germline V gene. V lost 4 bases, J lost 4 bases, and 13 bases lay in between. The CDR3 extends over 14 amino acids. DNA for the CDR3: TGTGCCAGCAGCCGAGGGACGAAGGGAGAGACCCAGTACTTC. Its translation: CASSRGTKGETQYF.

This chain links TRBV11-2 with TRBJ2-7; D might be TRBD1 (5 bases). Trimming took off 5 bases at V and 4 bases at J, with 15 bases between the two ends. Germline CDR1 and CDR2: SGHAT and FQNNGV. This CDR3 has 14 amino acids. The chain's CDR3 is CASSPDSDLYEQYF. DNA of the CDR3: TGTGCCAGCAGCCCCGACAGTGACTTGTACGAGCAGTACTTC.

This clonotype was detected a few times. This rearrangement joins TRBV5-1 to TRBJ2-3; the match to TRBD2 covers 15 bases. V shed 4 bases and J 4 bases; nucleotides not matched to a gene: 4. The CDR3 spans 16 residues. The germline gives CDR1 SGHRS, CDR2 YFSETQ. CDR3 region: CASSNGLAGGPDTQYF. In nucleotides, the CDR3 is TGCGCCAGCAGCAACGGACTAGCGGGAGGGCCAGATACGCAGTATTTT.

This clonotype was observed a few times. A read error may account for a junction end that differs from germline. The gene calls are TRBV4-3 and TRBJ2-1; tentatively, D is TRBD2 (6 bases). CDR1 LGHNA and CDR2 YSLEER come from the germline V gene. This CDR3 comprises 15 residues. CDR3 nucleotides: TGCGCCAGCAGCCCCGGGGGTTCCCTTCTTAATGAGCAGTTCTTT. This encodes CASSPGGSLLNEQFF.

The V call is TRBV5-6, the J call TRBJ2-2; maybe TRBD2 (6 bases). Trimming stripped 6 bases from V and 1 base from J, with 10 bases between. The CDR3 runs 14 residues. Germline-derived CDR1 and CDR2 are SGHDT and YYEEEE. The DNA for the CDR3 is TGTGCCAGCAAGGGGAGGCGGAACACCGGGGAGCTGTTTTTT. It encodes CASKGRRNTGELFF.

The table lists this clonotype with many counts. CDR3 DNA sequence: TGTGCCAGCGGGGGACTGTCCTACGAGCAGTACTTC. Translation gives CASGGLSYEQYF. The chain uses TRBV12-3 or TRBV12-4 and TRBJ2-7; tentative D call: TRBD2 (6 bases). This CDR3 has 12 residues. The V end was cut by 8 bases, the J end by 1 base, with 9 bases between.

V is TRBV5-1 and J is TRBJ2-3; D gene ambiguous. This CDR3 has 16 residues. Germline loops: CDR1 SGHRS, CDR2 YFSETQ. Trimming left V 1 base short and J 2 bases short, with 14 bases between. The CDR3 nucleotides are TGCGCCAGCAGCTTGAGAGTAGCAGAACACACAGATACGCAGTATTTT. Residues: CASSLRVAEHTDTQYF.